Below, 9 T cell receptor beta chains from the same sample are listed, as sequenced in a study of beta chain features in type 1 diabetes. The authors reverse transcribed all of the isolated RNA, so sequencing captured expressed TCRB transcripts. Sequencing used immunoSEQ multiplex PCR; TCRdb keeps in-frame clones, though not all of them. Of hundreds of thousands of clones listed, roughly 11% are singletons. Sequencing was performed on naive CD4+ T cells from blood. The receptors derive from a woman aged 18-29 years in good health.

The genes are TRBV7-2 and TRBJ1-1, with TRBD1 matching 7 bases. This CDR3 is 14 amino acids long. V lost 10 bases and J lost 2; bases outside the gene matches: 10. Germline V CDR1 and CDR2: SGHTA, FQGNSA. This CDR3 is CATTHRGINTEAFF. As DNA, the CDR3 is TGTGCCACCACTCACAGGGGAATTAACACTGAAGCTTTCTTT.

The J gene is TRBJ2-5, the V gene TRBV2; 10 bases are a match to TRBD1. The CDR3 covers 15 residues. V trimming: 6 bases; J trimming: 5 bases; junction bases outside the gene matches: 9. Germline CDR1 is SNHLY and CDR2 is FYNNEI. CDR3 region: CASRRQGAGGETQYF. CDR3 bases: TGTGCCAGCAGAAGACAGGGGGCAGGGGGTGAGACCCAGTACTTC.

Only a few counts were recorded for this clone. This chain uses TRBV27 with TRBJ1-4, with D uncertain. Trimming took 2 bases from V and 7 from J, leaving 14 bases between them. The CDR3 spans 15 residues. CDR1 is MNHEY, CDR2 SMNVEV, per germline (reference sequence). The CDR3 here is CASSLLMRAGEKLFF. In nucleotides, the CDR3 is TGTGCCAGCAGTTTACTAATGAGGGCTGGTGAAAAACTGTTTTTT. Full variable domain (remainder filled in from reference TRBV27 and TRBJ1-4): EAQVTQNPRYLITVTGKKLTVTCSQNMNHEYMSWYRQDPGLGLRQIYYSMNVEVTDKGDVPEGYKVSRKEKRNFPLILESPSPNQTSLYFCASSLLMRAGEKLFFGSGTQLSVL.

This clone was observed a handful of times. The gene calls are TRBV5-6 and TRBJ2-7; no firm D call. V lost 4 bases, J lost 3 bases, and 23 bases lay in between. Germline V lookup: CDR1 SGHDT, CDR2 YYEEEE. The CDR3 consists of 17 residues. CDR3 nucleotides: TGTGCCAGCAGCCGAGAATTTGGTCCTTCTAGGATCTACGAGCAGTACGTC. Protein sequence: CASSREFGPSRIYEQYV.

This chain links TRBV5-1 with TRBJ2-3, with D possibly being TRBD2 (6 bases). V was clipped by 0 bases and J by 11 bases, with 7 bases between them. Germline CDR1 SGHRS, CDR2 YFSETQ. The CDR3 contains 11 residues. CDR3: CASSLAGVQYF. The CDR3, as DNA: TGCGCCAGCAGCTTGGCGGGAGTGCAGTATTTT.

The chain couples TRBV4-3 to TRBJ2-4; D is ambiguous. V was clipped by 5 bases and J by 3 bases, with 8 bases between them. The CDR3 consists of 13 residues. Germline V gene data show CDR1 as LGHNA and CDR2 as YSLEER. CDR3 residues: CASSGDNKNIQYF. In DNA, the CDR3 is TGCGCCAGCAGCGGTGACAACAAAAACATTCAGTACTTC.

A few counts support this clone. This rearrangement joins TRBV30 to TRBJ2-7, with a weak D call TRBD1 (5 bases). The CDR3 totals 14 residues. The V end lost 0 bases, the J end lost 5 bases, and 14 bases lay between the germline ends. Per the germline V gene, CDR1 is GTSNPN and CDR2 is SVGIG (reference sequence). The CDR3: CAWSVGGASNEQYF. CDR3 coding DNA: TGTGCCTGGAGTGTAGGTGGGGCGAGCAACGAGCAGTACTTC. Supplemented by reference TRBV30 and TRBJ2-7, the full variable domain reads SQTIHQWPATLVQPVGSPLSLECTVEGTSNPNLYWYRQAAGRGLQLLFYSVGIGQISSEVPQNLSASRPQDRQFILSSKKLLLSDSGFYLCAWSVGGASNEQYFGPGTRLTVT.

In its sample, this clone was seen a few times. The gene calls are TRBV7-2 and TRBJ2-5; unclear D gene. This CDR3 spans 11 amino acids. Trimming took off 5 bases at V and 7 bases at J, with 8 bases between the two ends. Germline CDR1 and CDR2: SGHTA and FQGNSA. CDR3 nucleotides: TGTGCCAGCAGCCCCGGCGTGACCCAGTACTTC. Translation gives CASSPGVTQYF. The full variable domain, completed using reference TRBV7-2 and TRBJ2-5, is GAGVSQSPSNKVTEKGKDVELRCDPISGHTALYWYRQSLGQGLEFLIYFQGNSAPDKSGLPSDRFSAERTGGSVSTLTIQRTQQEDSAVYLCASSPGVTQYFGPGTRLLVL.

The gene calls are TRBV7-8 and TRBJ1-2; 7 bases match TRBD1. This CDR3 comprises 15 residues. Germline values: CDR1 SGHVS, CDR2 FQNEAQ. Trimming cost V 2 bases and J 0 bases; bases outside gene matches: 3. The CDR3 here is CASSLKQGANYGYTF. The CDR3 nucleotides are TGTGCCAGCAGCTTAAAGCAGGGGGCTAACTATGGCTACACCTTC.